This T cell receptor (beta chain) came from a study of T cells after yellow fever vaccination. Study observations and caveats: Weaker, the secondary response peaked sooner, at day 5 versus 15.

The ends were cut back, 4 bases at V and 3 bases at J, with 11 bases in the middle. This CDR3 comprises 13 residues. Germline V gene sequence: CDR1 SGHRS, CDR2 YFSETQ. TCRdb ran MiXCR on the 5' RACE reads and lists one entry per CDR3 protein. The data hold hundreds of thousands of distinct CDR3 sequences, with approximately 15% observed a single time. This clonotype was observed a few times. As yet, its antigen is unknown. The source was PBMCs, collected on the day of the yellow fever booster vaccination. This clonotype originated in a man younger than 45 who received the YFV17D yellow fever vaccine. V usage is TRBV5-1 and J usage is TRBJ2-7; D unresolved. The CDR3 protein is CASSLLGIYEQYF. The CDR3 nucleotides read TGCGCCAGCAGCCTCTTGGGAATCTACGAGCAGTACTTC.